This T cell receptor (beta chain) was retrieved from a study of lymphopenia after photon versus proton radiotherapy. Study-wide findings and caveats: A bigger post-nadir fall in TCR diversity correlated inversely with survival time in deceased patients. Under photons, naive T cells and diversity fell while effector/memory populations rose. Authors raise, but do not show, better survival with proton therapy.

Some clones are missing from TCRdb's copy, which holds only in-frame ones; the method was immunoSEQ multiplex PCR. The table has tens of thousands of clones, approximately 90% seen once. The junction had 11 bases not matched to a gene; V was cut back by 4 bases and J by 1 base. CDR1 MGHRA and CDR2 YSYEKL come from the germline V gene. The CDR3 runs to 17 residues. Of note for this clone: Its matching antigen is unknown.

This TCR was sampled from an elderly man with esophageal cancer. The specimen comprised peripheral blood, sampled from a patient treated with proton-based radiotherapy. The chain uses TRBV4-1 and TRBJ2-7, with 9 positions matching TRBD1. This CDR3 reads CASSRGQGTLGSYEQYF. In DNA, the CDR3 is TGCGCCAGCAGCCGGGGACAGGGCACCTTGGGTTCCTACGAGCAGTACTTC.